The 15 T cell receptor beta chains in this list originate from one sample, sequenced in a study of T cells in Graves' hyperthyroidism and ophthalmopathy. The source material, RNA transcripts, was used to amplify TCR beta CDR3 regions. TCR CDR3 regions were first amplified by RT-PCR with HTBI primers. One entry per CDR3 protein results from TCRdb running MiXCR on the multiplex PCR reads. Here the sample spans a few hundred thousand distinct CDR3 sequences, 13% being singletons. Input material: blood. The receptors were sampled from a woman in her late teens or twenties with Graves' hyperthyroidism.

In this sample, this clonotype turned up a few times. The CDR3 protein is CASSQNWVEDGYESNTGELFF. The CDR3, as DNA: TGCGCCAGCAGCCAAAATTGGGTGGAGGACGGGTACGAGTCGAACACCGGGGAGCTGTTTTTT. The chain recombines TRBV4-1 with TRBJ2-2; possibly TRBD2 for D (5 bases). This CDR3 is 21 amino acids long. Trimming took 2 bases from V and 0 from J, leaving 25 bases between them. Germline V gene data show CDR1 as MGHRA and CDR2 as YSYEKL.

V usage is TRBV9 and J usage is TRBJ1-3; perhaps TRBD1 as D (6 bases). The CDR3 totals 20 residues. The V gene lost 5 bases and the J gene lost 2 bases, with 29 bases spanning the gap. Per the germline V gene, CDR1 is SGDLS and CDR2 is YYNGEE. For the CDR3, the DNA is TGTGCCAGCAGTTCTGAGTATCGGCAGGGGCCGCGGAGGACTGGAAACACCATATATTTT. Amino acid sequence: CASSSEYRQGPRRTGNTIYF.

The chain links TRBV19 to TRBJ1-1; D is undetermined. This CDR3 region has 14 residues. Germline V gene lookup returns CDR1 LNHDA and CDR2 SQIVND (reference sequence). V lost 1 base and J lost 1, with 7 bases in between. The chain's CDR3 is CASSIVPGNTEAFF. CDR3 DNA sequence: TGTGCCAGTAGTATAGTCCCCGGGAACACTGAAGCTTTCTTT. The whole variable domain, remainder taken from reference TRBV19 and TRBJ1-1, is DGGITQSPKYLFRKEGQNVTLSCEQNLNHDAMYWYRQDPGQGLRLIYYSQIVNDFQKGDIAEGYSVSREKKESFPLTVTSAQKNPTAFYLCASSIVPGNTEAFFGQGTRLTVV.

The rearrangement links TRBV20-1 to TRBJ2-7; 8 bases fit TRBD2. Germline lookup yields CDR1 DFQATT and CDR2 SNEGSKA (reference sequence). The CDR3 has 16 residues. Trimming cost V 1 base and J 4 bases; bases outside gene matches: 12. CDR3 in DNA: TGCAGTGCTAGAGGAGATTTCAGGGGACTAGTTTACGAGCAGTACTTC. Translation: CSARGDFRGLVYEQYF.

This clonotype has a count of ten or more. In nucleotides, the CDR3 is TGCAGTGCTAGAGCTGCAGGGGGAGGGGACGAGCAGTACTTC. Protein: CSARAAGGGDEQYF. This sequence joins TRBV20-1 and TRBJ2-7; tentatively, D is TRBD1 or TRBD2 (7 bases each). Germline V gene data show CDR1 as DFQATT and CDR2 as SNEGSKA (reference sequence). Between the trimmed V and J ends, which lost 1 base and 5 bases, there was a span of 15 bases. The CDR3 covers 14 residues.

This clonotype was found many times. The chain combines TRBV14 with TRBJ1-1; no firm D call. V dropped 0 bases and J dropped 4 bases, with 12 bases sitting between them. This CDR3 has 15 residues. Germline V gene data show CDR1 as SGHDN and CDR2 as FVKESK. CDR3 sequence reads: CASSQEGHKSTEAFF. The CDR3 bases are TGTGCCAGCAGCCAAGAAGGGCACAAGAGCACTGAAGCTTTCTTT.

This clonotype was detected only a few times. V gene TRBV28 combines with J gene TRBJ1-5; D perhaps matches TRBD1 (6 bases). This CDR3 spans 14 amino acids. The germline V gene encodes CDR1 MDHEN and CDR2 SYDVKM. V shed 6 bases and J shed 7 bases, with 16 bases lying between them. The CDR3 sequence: CASSLPGERQPQHF. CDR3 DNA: TGTGCCAGCAGCTTACCAGGGGAAAGACAGCCCCAGCATTTT.

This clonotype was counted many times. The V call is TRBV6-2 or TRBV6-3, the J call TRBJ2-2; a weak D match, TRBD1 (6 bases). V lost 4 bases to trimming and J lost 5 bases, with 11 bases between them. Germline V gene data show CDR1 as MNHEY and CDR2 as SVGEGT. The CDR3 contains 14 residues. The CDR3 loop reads CASSWTVRTGELFF. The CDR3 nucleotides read TGTGCCAGCAGTTGGACAGTGAGGACCGGGGAGCTGTTTTTT.

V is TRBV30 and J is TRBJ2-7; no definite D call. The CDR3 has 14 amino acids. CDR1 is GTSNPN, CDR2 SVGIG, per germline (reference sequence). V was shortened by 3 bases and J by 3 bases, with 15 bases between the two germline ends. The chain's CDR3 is CAWSLGSQYYEQYF. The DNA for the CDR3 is TGTGCCTGGAGCCTAGGATCGCAGTACTACGAGCAGTACTTC.

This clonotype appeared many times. The CDR3 is CASSSPGLARGEQFF. CDR3 coding DNA: TGTGCCAGCAGTTCCCCCGGACTAGCGAGGGGTGAGCAGTTCTTC. V and J are TRBV7-6 and TRBJ2-1; 9 nucleotides line up with TRBD2. Germline lookup yields CDR1 SGHVS and CDR2 FNYEAQ. The CDR3 runs 15 residues. Losses at the gene ends were 6 bases for V and 9 bases for J; bases not matched to a gene: 12.

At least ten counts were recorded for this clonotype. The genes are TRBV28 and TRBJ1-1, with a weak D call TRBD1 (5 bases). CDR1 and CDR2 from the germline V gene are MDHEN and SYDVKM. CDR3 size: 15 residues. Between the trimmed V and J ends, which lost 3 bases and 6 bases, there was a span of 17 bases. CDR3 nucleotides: TGTGCCAGCAGTTTGGGGGAGCGGATTGCCCCTGAAGCTTTCTTT. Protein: CASSLGERIAPEAFF.

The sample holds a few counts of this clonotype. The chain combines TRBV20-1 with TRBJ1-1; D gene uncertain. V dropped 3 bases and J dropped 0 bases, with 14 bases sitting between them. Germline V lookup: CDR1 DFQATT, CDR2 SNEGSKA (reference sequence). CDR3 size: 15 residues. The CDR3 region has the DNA TGCAGTGCTAGGGCACAGAACACTATGAACACTGAAGCTTTCTTT. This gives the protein CSARAQNTMNTEAFF.

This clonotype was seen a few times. The CDR3 sequence: CATSPHTGYNEQFF. DNA for the CDR3: TGTGCCACCAGCCCACACACAGGTTACAATGAGCAGTTCTTC. This chain uses TRBV15 with TRBJ2-1; the D gene is possibly TRBD1 (5 bases). CDR1 is LNHNV, CDR2 YYDKDF, per germline (reference sequence). The CDR3 covers 14 residues. Trimming took 5 bases from V and 4 from J, leaving 12 bases between them.

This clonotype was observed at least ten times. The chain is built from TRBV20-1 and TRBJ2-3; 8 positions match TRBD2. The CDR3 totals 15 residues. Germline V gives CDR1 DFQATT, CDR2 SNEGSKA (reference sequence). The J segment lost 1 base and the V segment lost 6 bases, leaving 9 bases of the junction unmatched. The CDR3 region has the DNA TGCAGTGCCGGGGGGAGCGGGAGAGGCACAGATACGCAGTATTTT. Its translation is CSAGGSGRGTDTQYF.

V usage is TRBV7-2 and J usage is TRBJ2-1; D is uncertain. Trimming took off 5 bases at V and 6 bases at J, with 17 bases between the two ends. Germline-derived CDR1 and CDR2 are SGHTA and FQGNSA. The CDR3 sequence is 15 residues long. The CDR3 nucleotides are TGTGCCAGCAGCATCGGACCCTCAACGGGCAATGAGCAGTTCTTC. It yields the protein CASSIGPSTGNEQFF.